The 10 T cell receptor beta chains in this list originate from one sample, sequenced in a study of blood T cell repertoires in COVID-19. TCRdb's copy holds only in-frame clones and misses some; the assay was immunoSEQ multiplex PCR. This repertoire shows 150,000 to 200,000 clones, around 82% found once; its top ten account for 6.5% to 9%. Sample: peripheral blood. The origin of the receptors is a woman between 40 and 50 years old with COVID-19, enrolled during active disease.

The chain couples TRBV7-3 to TRBJ1-5; D is unclear. The CDR3 has 12 amino acids. Per germline, CDR1 SGHTA and CDR2 FQGTGA. V shed 2 bases and J shed 7 bases, with 6 bases lying between them. The CDR3 region is CASSLFMQPQHF. The CDR3 DNA reads as TGTGCCAGCAGCTTATTTATGCAGCCCCAGCATTTT.

The chain has TRBV7-9 and TRBJ2-6; D ambiguous. V was shortened by 3 bases and J by 0 bases, with 3 bases between the two germline ends. Germline lookup yields CDR1 SEHNR and CDR2 FQNEAQ (reference sequence). The CDR3 sequence is 14 residues long. In DNA, the CDR3 is TGTGCCAGCAGCTTCGGCTCTGGGGCCAACGTCCTGACTTTC. Its protein is CASSFGSGANVLTF.

This clone was found many times. V gene TRBV2 combines with J gene TRBJ1-1; D is ambiguous. Germline V CDR1 and CDR2: SNHLY, FYNNEI. Trimming cost V 4 bases and J 1 base, with 10 bases left between them. This CDR3 is 14 amino acids long. CDR3 nucleotides: TGTGCCAGCAGTGGTGTGTACAGGAACACTGAAGCTTTCTTT. Translation: CASSGVYRNTEAFF. The full variable domain, completed using reference TRBV2 and TRBJ1-1, is EPEVTQTPSHQVTQMGQEVILRCVPISNHLYFYWYRQILGQKVEFLVSFYNNEISEKSEIFDDQFSVERPDGSNFTLKIRSTKLEDSAMYFCASSGVYRNTEAFFGQGTRLTVV.

This clone was counted only a few times. The chain recombines TRBV6-5 with TRBJ2-7, with TRBD2 matching 7 bases. The CDR3 has 14 residues. CDR1 is MNHEY, CDR2 SVGAGI, per germline. Trimming removed 7 bases from V and 0 bases from J; junction bases left unmatched: 6. The CDR3 is CASITGTNSYEQYF. The CDR3 DNA reads as TGTGCCAGCATAACCGGGACTAACTCCTACGAGCAGTACTTC.

CDR3 coding DNA: TGTGCCAGCGACAGGGGCAATCAGCCCCAGCATTTT. Encoded protein: CASDRGNQPQHF. This sequence joins TRBV2 and TRBJ1-5, with TRBD1 matching 7 bases. CDR3 length: 12 residues. The V segment lost 8 bases and the J segment 2 bases; nucleotides outside the gene matches: 0. Germline CDR1 SNHLY, CDR2 FYNNEI.

The J gene is TRBJ2-1, the V gene TRBV4-1; D remains ambiguous. V lost 4 bases and J lost 7, with 8 bases in between. The V gene's germline CDR1 is MGHRA and CDR2 YSYEKL. The CDR3 spans 12 residues. CDR3 sequence reads: CASSPPLNEQFF. The CDR3 DNA follows: TGCGCCAGCAGCCCCCCTTTGAATGAGCAGTTCTTC.

V usage is TRBV11-2 and J usage is TRBJ1-2; 10 bases align to TRBD1. This CDR3 spans 14 amino acids. With 5 bases clipped from V and 8 bases from J, the junction kept 8 bases outside the gene matches. CDR1 SGHAT and CDR2 FQNNGV come from the germline V gene. This CDR3 reads CASSPTGGAKGYTF. The CDR3 DNA reads TGTGCCAGCAGCCCGACAGGGGGCGCGAAGGGCTACACCTTC.

About this clone: The same CDR3 arises from other DNA sequences in this sample as well. Here the CDR3 DNA reads TGTGCCAGCAGTTCCCGACAGGGCGGCGACGAGCAGTACTTC. It encodes CASSSRQGGDEQYF. The chain recombines TRBV28 with TRBJ2-7, with 7 bases fitting TRBD1. Unmatched junction bases numbered 8, after V lost 4 bases and J lost 5 bases. The CDR3 has 14 amino acids. CDR1 is MDHEN and CDR2 is SYDVKM in the germline V gene.

As concerns this clone: The same CDR3 can be traced to other DNA sequences in this sample. The chain links TRBV5-1 to TRBJ2-1; 10 bases map to TRBD1. CDR1 is SGHRS and CDR2 is YFSETQ in the germline V gene. The CDR3 spans 15 residues. Losses at the gene ends were 0 bases for V and 3 bases for J; bases not matched to a gene: 0. For the CDR3, the DNA is TGCGCCAGCAGCTTGGGGACAGGGGGCTACAATGAGCAGTTCTTC. This sequence encodes CASSLGTGGYNEQFF.

This clone was found a few times. This chain connects TRBV5-8 to TRBJ2-5; 7 bases are shared with TRBD2. Unmatched junction bases numbered 14, after V lost 4 bases and J lost 5 bases. CDR3 size: 16 residues. Per germline, CDR1 SGHTS and CDR2 YDEGEE. The CDR3 sequence: CASSEALLARGETQYF. In nucleotides, the CDR3 is TGTGCCAGCAGCGAGGCCCTACTAGCGCGGGGGGAGACCCAGTACTTC.